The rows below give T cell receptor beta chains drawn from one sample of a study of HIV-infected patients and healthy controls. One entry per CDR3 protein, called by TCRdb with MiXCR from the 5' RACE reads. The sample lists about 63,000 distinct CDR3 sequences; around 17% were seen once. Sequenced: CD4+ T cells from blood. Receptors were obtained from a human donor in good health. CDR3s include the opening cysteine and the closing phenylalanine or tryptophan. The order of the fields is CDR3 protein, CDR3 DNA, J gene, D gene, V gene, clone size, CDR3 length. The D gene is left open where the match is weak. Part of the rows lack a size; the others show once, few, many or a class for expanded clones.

cdr3_aa: CASSPQVEVPYEQYF
cdr3_nt: TGTGCCAGCAGCCCACAGGTTGAGGTACCCTACGAGCAGTACTTC
j_call: TRBJ2-7
d_call: NA
v_call: TRBV9
clone_size: few
cdr3_length: 15

cdr3_aa: CASSQGFSGANVLTF
cdr3_nt: TGTGCCAGCAGCCAAGGATTCTCTGGGGCCAACGTCCTGACTTTC
j_call: TRBJ2-6
d_call: NA
v_call: TRBV3-1
clone_size: NA
cdr3_length: 15

cdr3_aa: CASSRTGSGSTDTQYF
cdr3_nt: TGTGCCAGCAGCCGGACAGGTAGTGGTAGCACAGATACGCAGTATTTT
j_call: TRBJ2-3
d_call: TRBD1
v_call: TRBV12-3/TRBV12-4
clone_size: NA
cdr3_length: 16

cdr3_aa: CASSDTQSGHGYTF
cdr3_nt: TGTGCCAGCAGCGATACCCAGTCGGGCCATGGCTACACCTTC
j_call: TRBJ1-2
d_call: NA
v_call: TRBV7-2
clone_size: NA
cdr3_length: 14

cdr3_aa: CASSLGRTGAGELFF
cdr3_nt: TGTGCCAGCAGCTTAGGAAGGACAGGGGCCGGGGAGCTGTTTTTT
j_call: TRBJ2-2
d_call: TRBD1
v_call: TRBV11-2
clone_size: NA
cdr3_length: 15

cdr3_aa: CASSLGGAFF
cdr3_nt: TGTGCCAGCAGTTTGGGAGGGGCTTTCTTT
j_call: TRBJ1-1
d_call: NA
v_call: TRBV12-3/TRBV12-4
clone_size: few
cdr3_length: 10

cdr3_aa: CTSSLSKNSNQPQHF
cdr3_nt: TGTACCAGCAGCTTGAGCAAAAATAGCAATCAGCCCCAGCATTTT
j_call: TRBJ1-5
d_call: NA
v_call: TRBV7-2
clone_size: NA
cdr3_length: 15

cdr3_aa: CASSLYRGNQPQHF
cdr3_nt: TGTGCCAGCAGCCTGTACAGGGGCAATCAGCCCCAGCATTTT
j_call: TRBJ1-5
d_call: NA
v_call: TRBV28
clone_size: few
cdr3_length: 14

cdr3_aa: CATSIDRASNQPQHF
cdr3_nt: TGTGCCACCAGCATCGACAGGGCTAGCAATCAGCCCCAGCATTTT
j_call: TRBJ1-5
d_call: TRBD1
v_call: TRBV15
clone_size: NA
cdr3_length: 15

cdr3_aa: CASTRIRTYEQYF
cdr3_nt: TGTGCCAGCACCAGGATAAGAACCTACGAGCAGTACTTC
j_call: TRBJ2-7
d_call: NA
v_call: TRBV6-2/TRBV6-3
clone_size: NA
cdr3_length: 13

cdr3_aa: CAWSLIGSYNEQFF
cdr3_nt: TGTGCCTGGAGTCTTATTGGATCCTACAATGAGCAGTTCTTC
j_call: TRBJ2-1
d_call: NA
v_call: TRBV30
clone_size: once
cdr3_length: 14

cdr3_aa: CATRDAGRYEQYF
cdr3_nt: TGTGCCACCAGAGACGCAGGGCGGTACGAGCAGTACTTC
j_call: TRBJ2-7
d_call: NA
v_call: TRBV15
clone_size: NA
cdr3_length: 13

cdr3_aa: CASSLVLGRETQYF
cdr3_nt: TGTGCCAGCAGCTTAGTCCTAGGCCGTGAAACCCAGTACTTC
j_call: TRBJ2-5
d_call: NA
v_call: TRBV7-2
clone_size: few
cdr3_length: 14

cdr3_aa: CASSAPSSGQRCGELFF
cdr3_nt: TGTGCCAGCAGTGCCCCCAGCTCTGGACAGCGCTGCGGGGAGCTGTTTTTT
j_call: TRBJ2-2
d_call: NA
v_call: TRBV6-4
clone_size: many
cdr3_length: 17

cdr3_aa: CASGPGQTNEKLFF
cdr3_nt: TGTGCTAGTGGACCGGGACAGACTAATGAAAAACTGTTTTTT
j_call: TRBJ1-4
d_call: TRBD1
v_call: TRBV12-5
clone_size: few
cdr3_length: 14

cdr3_aa: CATSDSDRSYRGYTF
cdr3_nt: TGTGCCACCAGTGATTCAGACAGATCTTACCGTGGCTACACCTTC
j_call: TRBJ1-2
d_call: NA
v_call: TRBV24-1
clone_size: NA
cdr3_length: 15

cdr3_aa: CSVGHSTKETQYF
cdr3_nt: TGCAGCGTGGGCCACAGTACAAAAGAGACCCAGTACTTC
j_call: TRBJ2-5
d_call: NA
v_call: TRBV29-1
clone_size: few
cdr3_length: 13

cdr3_aa: CASSQSGLEAFF
cdr3_nt: TGTGCCAGCAGCCAATCGGGCCTTGAAGCTTTCTTT
j_call: TRBJ1-1
d_call: NA
v_call: TRBV3-1
clone_size: medium-sized
cdr3_length: 12

cdr3_aa: CASSRRLAGASSYNEQFF
cdr3_nt: TGTGCCAGTAGTAGGAGACTAGCGGGAGCTAGCTCCTACAATGAGCAGTTCTTC
j_call: TRBJ2-1
d_call: TRBD2
v_call: TRBV19
clone_size: NA
cdr3_length: 18

cdr3_aa: CASSYPPAGGREQYF
cdr3_nt: TGTGCCAGCAGTTACCCGCCGGCAGGGGGTCGCGAGCAGTACTTC
j_call: TRBJ2-7
d_call: TRBD1
v_call: TRBV5-5
clone_size: many
cdr3_length: 15

cdr3_aa: CASRAGQGNQPQHF
cdr3_nt: TGTGCCAGCAGAGCGGGACAGGGCAATCAGCCCCAGCATTTT
j_call: TRBJ1-5
d_call: TRBD1
v_call: TRBV12-3/TRBV12-4
clone_size: many
cdr3_length: 14

cdr3_aa: CASRGTGGGYEQYF
cdr3_nt: TGTGCCAGCAGGGGGACAGGGGGCGGGTACGAGCAGTACTTC
j_call: TRBJ2-7
d_call: TRBD1
v_call: TRBV25-1
clone_size: NA
cdr3_length: 14

cdr3_aa: CASSPGGTGGSSPLHF
cdr3_nt: TGTGCCAGCAGCCCAGGGGGGACAGGGGGTAGTTCACCCCTCCACTTT
j_call: TRBJ1-6
d_call: TRBD1
v_call: TRBV7-6
clone_size: few
cdr3_length: 16

cdr3_aa: CASSLSLSAGAFF
cdr3_nt: TGTGCCAGCAGCTTAAGTTTATCGGCTGGGGCTTTCTTT
j_call: TRBJ1-1
d_call: NA
v_call: TRBV7-8
clone_size: few
cdr3_length: 13

cdr3_aa: CASSQDGVDNEKLFF
cdr3_nt: TGTGCCAGCAGCCAAGATGGCGTAGATAATGAAAAACTGTTTTTT
j_call: TRBJ1-4
d_call: NA
v_call: TRBV4-2
clone_size: NA
cdr3_length: 15

cdr3_aa: CASSLAGGQPQHF
cdr3_nt: TGTGCCAGCAGTTTGGCAGGGGGTCAGCCCCAGCATTTT
j_call: TRBJ1-5
d_call: TRBD1
v_call: TRBV2
clone_size: many
cdr3_length: 13

cdr3_aa: CASSFTTGANYGYTF
cdr3_nt: TGTGCCAGCAGCTTCACGACAGGGGCTAACTATGGCTACACCTTC
j_call: TRBJ1-2
d_call: TRBD1
v_call: TRBV7-2
clone_size: NA
cdr3_length: 15

cdr3_aa: CASRPTAGGPHSSTDTQYF
cdr3_nt: TGTGCCAGCAGGCCAACCGCGGGAGGGCCTCATTCTAGCACAGATACGCAGTATTTT
j_call: TRBJ2-3
d_call: TRBD2
v_call: TRBV12-3/TRBV12-4
clone_size: few
cdr3_length: 19

cdr3_aa: CASSREGGGAEAFF
cdr3_nt: TGCGCCAGCAGCCGAGAGGGGGGTGGTGCTGAAGCTTTCTTT
j_call: TRBJ1-1
d_call: NA
v_call: TRBV4-1
clone_size: many
cdr3_length: 14

cdr3_aa: CASSLETVQSYEQYF
cdr3_nt: TGTGCCAGCAGCTTAGAGACGGTTCAGAGCTACGAGCAGTACTTC
j_call: TRBJ2-7
d_call: NA
v_call: TRBV7-2
clone_size: few
cdr3_length: 15

cdr3_aa: CASSSTGNTEAFF
cdr3_nt: TGTGCCAGCTCATCGACTGGGAACACTGAAGCTTTCTTT
j_call: TRBJ1-1
d_call: NA
v_call: TRBV18
clone_size: many
cdr3_length: 13

cdr3_aa: CASSLSRLAPREQYF
cdr3_nt: TGTGCCAGCAGTTTATCCAGACTAGCCCCAAGGGAGCAGTACTTC
j_call: TRBJ2-7
d_call: TRBD2
v_call: TRBV12-3/TRBV12-4
clone_size: NA
cdr3_length: 15

cdr3_aa: CASSLRSQTGELFF
cdr3_nt: TGTGCCAGCAGCTTGAGGTCTCAAACCGGGGAGCTGTTTTTT
j_call: TRBJ2-2
d_call: NA
v_call: TRBV7-2
clone_size: NA
cdr3_length: 14

cdr3_aa: CASSLGGTQGYTF
cdr3_nt: TGTGCCAGCAGTCTAGGGGGGACTCAGGGCTACACCTTC
j_call: TRBJ1-2
d_call: NA
v_call: TRBV28
clone_size: NA
cdr3_length: 13

cdr3_aa: CATSRGGGPYNEQFF
cdr3_nt: TGTGCCACCAGCAGAGGGGGGGGACCCTACAATGAGCAGTTCTTC
j_call: TRBJ2-1
d_call: TRBD2
v_call: TRBV15
clone_size: few
cdr3_length: 15

cdr3_aa: CASSQGVAGGPYEQYF
cdr3_nt: TGTGCCAGCAGCCAAGGTGTAGCGGGAGGGCCCTACGAGCAGTACTTC
j_call: TRBJ2-7
d_call: TRBD2
v_call: TRBV4-2
clone_size: NA
cdr3_length: 16

cdr3_aa: CASSPGAPREQYF
cdr3_nt: TGTGCCAGCTCACCGGGGGCCCCTCGTGAGCAGTACTTC
j_call: TRBJ2-7
d_call: NA
v_call: TRBV18
clone_size: NA
cdr3_length: 13

cdr3_aa: CASSLATGVAGELFF
cdr3_nt: TGCGCCAGCAGCTTGGCGACAGGGGTAGCCGGGGAGCTGTTTTTT
j_call: TRBJ2-2
d_call: TRBD1
v_call: TRBV5-1
clone_size: few
cdr3_length: 15

cdr3_aa: CASSLEGSSGANVLTF
cdr3_nt: TGCGCCAGCAGCTTGGAAGGCAGCTCTGGGGCCAACGTCCTGACTTTC
j_call: TRBJ2-6
d_call: NA
v_call: TRBV5-1
clone_size: NA
cdr3_length: 16

cdr3_aa: CASSLSRESNQPQHF
cdr3_nt: TGTGCCAGCAGTTTAAGCAGGGAAAGCAATCAGCCCCAGCATTTT
j_call: TRBJ1-5
d_call: NA
v_call: TRBV12-3/TRBV12-4
clone_size: NA
cdr3_length: 15

cdr3_aa: CASTRQGIKTDTQYF
cdr3_nt: TGTGCCAGCACACGACAGGGGATAAAAACAGATACGCAGTATTTT
j_call: TRBJ2-3
d_call: TRBD1
v_call: TRBV7-8
clone_size: NA
cdr3_length: 15

cdr3_aa: CASRSFGRTDTQYF
cdr3_nt: TGTGCCAGCAGGTCGTTCGGGAGGACAGATACGCAGTATTTT
j_call: TRBJ2-3
d_call: TRBD2
v_call: TRBV6-2/TRBV6-3
clone_size: few
cdr3_length: 14

cdr3_aa: CSARNPSADYYNEQFF
cdr3_nt: TGCAGTGCTAGAAACCCTAGCGCGGATTACTACAATGAGCAGTTCTTC
j_call: TRBJ2-1
d_call: NA
v_call: TRBV20-1
clone_size: few
cdr3_length: 16

cdr3_aa: CASSSSRSPATGELFF
cdr3_nt: TGTGCCAGCAGTTCCTCTAGAAGTCCGGCGACCGGGGAGCTGTTTTTT
j_call: TRBJ2-2
d_call: NA
v_call: TRBV27
clone_size: NA
cdr3_length: 16

cdr3_aa: CASTFEGAEQYF
cdr3_nt: TGTGCCAGCACCTTCGAGGGGGCCGAGCAGTACTTC
j_call: TRBJ2-7
d_call: TRBD1
v_call: TRBV2
clone_size: few
cdr3_length: 12

cdr3_aa: CASSSGTSGSFHETQYF
cdr3_nt: TGTGCCAGCAGTTCCGGGACTAGCGGGAGTTTTCACGAGACCCAGTACTTC
j_call: TRBJ2-5
d_call: TRBD2
v_call: TRBV7-2
clone_size: NA
cdr3_length: 17

cdr3_aa: CSARSSGQTQYF
cdr3_nt: TGCAGTGCTAGAAGCTCAGGGCAAACCCAGTACTTC
j_call: TRBJ2-5
d_call: NA
v_call: TRBV20-1
clone_size: NA
cdr3_length: 12

cdr3_aa: CASRKDSNSYNEQFF
cdr3_nt: TGTGCCAGCAGAAAGGACAGCAACTCCTACAATGAGCAGTTCTTC
j_call: TRBJ2-1
d_call: NA
v_call: TRBV6-6
clone_size: many
cdr3_length: 15

cdr3_aa: CASSLHPGSGRLQETQYF
cdr3_nt: TGTGCCAGCAGCTTACACCCGGGGTCGGGAAGGCTACAAGAGACCCAGTACTTC
j_call: TRBJ2-5
d_call: NA
v_call: TRBV7-6
clone_size: many
cdr3_length: 18

cdr3_aa: CASSLGHSGNTIYF
cdr3_nt: TGTGCCAGCAGCTTAGGTCACTCTGGAAACACCATATATTTT
j_call: TRBJ1-3
d_call: NA
v_call: TRBV7-3
clone_size: NA
cdr3_length: 14

cdr3_aa: CSRTGNTEAFF
cdr3_nt: TGCAGTCGGACAGGGAACACTGAAGCTTTCTTT
j_call: TRBJ1-1
d_call: TRBD1
v_call: TRBV20-1
clone_size: few
cdr3_length: 11

cdr3_aa: CSATSGRYPDTQYF
cdr3_nt: TGCAGTGCTACTAGCGGGAGGTACCCAGATACGCAGTATTTT
j_call: TRBJ2-3
d_call: TRBD2
v_call: TRBV20-1
clone_size: few
cdr3_length: 14

cdr3_aa: CASSRDVQGYEQYF
cdr3_nt: TGCGCCAGCAGCCGGGACGTACAGGGGTACGAGCAGTACTTC
j_call: TRBJ2-7
d_call: TRBD1
v_call: TRBV4-1
clone_size: NA
cdr3_length: 14

cdr3_aa: CASSRGGNEKLFF
cdr3_nt: TGTGCCAGCAGTCGCGGGGGTAATGAAAAACTGTTTTTT
j_call: TRBJ1-4
d_call: NA
v_call: TRBV7-6
clone_size: few
cdr3_length: 13

cdr3_aa: CASSLGTGTDTQYF
cdr3_nt: TGTGCCAGCAGCCTCGGGACAGGCACAGATACGCAGTATTTT
j_call: TRBJ2-3
d_call: TRBD1
v_call: TRBV7-9
clone_size: many
cdr3_length: 14

cdr3_aa: CASSYSMGWETQYF
cdr3_nt: TGTGCCAGCAGTTACTCGATGGGTTGGGAGACCCAGTACTTC
j_call: TRBJ2-5
d_call: NA
v_call: TRBV6-6
clone_size: NA
cdr3_length: 14

cdr3_aa: CATSDPGAYEQYF
cdr3_nt: TGTGCCACCAGTGACCCGGGAGCCTACGAGCAGTACTTC
j_call: TRBJ2-7
d_call: NA
v_call: TRBV24-1
clone_size: few
cdr3_length: 13

cdr3_aa: CASSQPGLAGEQFF
cdr3_nt: TGTGCCAGCAGCCAGCCCGGACTAGCGGGAGAGCAGTTCTTC
j_call: TRBJ2-1
d_call: TRBD2
v_call: TRBV3-1
clone_size: NA
cdr3_length: 14

cdr3_aa: CASSLGPSGSSTDTQYF
cdr3_nt: TGCGCCAGCAGCTTGGGGCCTAGCGGGAGCTCCACAGATACGCAGTATTTT
j_call: TRBJ2-3
d_call: TRBD2
v_call: TRBV5-1
clone_size: few
cdr3_length: 17